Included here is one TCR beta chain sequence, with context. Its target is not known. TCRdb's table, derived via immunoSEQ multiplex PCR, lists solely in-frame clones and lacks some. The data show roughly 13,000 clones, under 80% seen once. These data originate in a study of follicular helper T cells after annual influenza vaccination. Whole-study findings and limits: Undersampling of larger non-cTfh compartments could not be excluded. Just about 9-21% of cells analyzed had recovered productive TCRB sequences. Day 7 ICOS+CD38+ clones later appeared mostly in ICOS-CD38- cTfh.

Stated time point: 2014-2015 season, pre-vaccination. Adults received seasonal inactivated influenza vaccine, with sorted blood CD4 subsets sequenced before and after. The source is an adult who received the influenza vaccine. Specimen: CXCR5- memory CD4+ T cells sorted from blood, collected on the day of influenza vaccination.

DNA of the CDR3: TGCGCCAGCAGCTCCCGAGCTGGGGTCTACGAGCAGTACTTC. Its protein product is CASSSRAGVYEQYF. This chain uses TRBV4-1 with TRBJ2-7; no clear D gene. The CDR3 contains 14 residues. V was pared by 5 bases and J by 3 bases, with 14 bases between. The V gene's germline CDR1 is MGHRA and CDR2 YSYEKL.